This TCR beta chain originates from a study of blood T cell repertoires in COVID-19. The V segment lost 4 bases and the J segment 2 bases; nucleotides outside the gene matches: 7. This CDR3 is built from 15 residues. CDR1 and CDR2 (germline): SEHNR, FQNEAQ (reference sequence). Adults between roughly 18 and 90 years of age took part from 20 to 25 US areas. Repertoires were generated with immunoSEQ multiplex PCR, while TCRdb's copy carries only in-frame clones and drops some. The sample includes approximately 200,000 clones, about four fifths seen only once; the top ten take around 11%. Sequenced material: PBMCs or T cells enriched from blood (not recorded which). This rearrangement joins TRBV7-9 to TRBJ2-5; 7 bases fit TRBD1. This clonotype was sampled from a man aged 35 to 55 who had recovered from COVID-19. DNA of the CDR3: TGTGCCAGCAGCTCCCCCCGGGACAGACAAGAGACCCAGTACTTC. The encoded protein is CASSSPRDRQETQYF.